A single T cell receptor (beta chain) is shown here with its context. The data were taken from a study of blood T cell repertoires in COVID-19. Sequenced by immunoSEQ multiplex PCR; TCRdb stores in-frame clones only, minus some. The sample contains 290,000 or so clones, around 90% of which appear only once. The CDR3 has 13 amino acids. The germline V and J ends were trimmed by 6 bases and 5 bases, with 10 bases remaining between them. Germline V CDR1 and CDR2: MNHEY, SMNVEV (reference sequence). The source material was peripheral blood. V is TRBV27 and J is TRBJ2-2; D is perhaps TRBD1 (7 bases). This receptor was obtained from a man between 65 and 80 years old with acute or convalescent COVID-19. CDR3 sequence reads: CASRTGRTGELFF. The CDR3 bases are TGTGCCAGCAGGACAGGGAGGACCGGGGAGCTGTTTTTT.